This T cell receptor (beta chain) derives from a study of T cell repertoires in cytomegalovirus infection. Study-wide context: CMV epitopes in the study were HLA-C-restricted (recently identified) and HLA-B-restricted (well studied). CMV infection together with matching HLA type was indicated by public TCR beta signatures.

This clonotype was counted a few times. The antigen remains undetermined. Study-level findings and limits: Predominance within the ex vivo response was attributable to HLA-C-restricted CMV-specific TCR beta clonotypes. There were carriers of CMV plus the relevant HLA, and cumulative public TCR beta family frequency identified them.

V was clipped by 5 bases and J by 8 bases, with 13 bases between them. The CDR3 spans 12 residues. Germline V CDR1 and CDR2: MDHEN, SYDVKM. TCRdb re-derived calls from the reads in MiXCR, one entry per CDR3 protein. The data show approximately 1,000,000 distinct CDR3 sequences, roughly 30% seen once. The receptor's source is a human donor in good health (CMV status not recorded). Some clones in this sample may be carry-over from other donors' samples. Sample: cultured CD8+ T cells from PBMCs, taken from culture after CMV antigen stimulation. V is TRBV28 and J is TRBJ2-7; D is unclear. The CDR3 region has the DNA TGTGCCAGCAGTAAGACTCCAGACAAGCAGTACTTC. Amino acids: CASSKTPDKQYF.